The next 11 T cell receptor beta chains were all read from a single sample in a study of T cell responses to AZD1222 COVID-19 vaccine (dated by TCRdb to the early 2020s). Taken with the paper, the label for time point translates to: about 28 days (+/-7) after the second vaccine dose. Library generation was performed with the immunoSEQ multiplex PCR assay. TCRdb carries this immuneACCESS record with in-frame sequences only. Its versions omit some clonotypes, under half of them owing to an unresolved V gene in the studies checked, with the rest unexplained. This sample gives approximately 67,000 clones in total; approximately 83% of them show up just once. The top ten hold about 6.1% of the sample. This material consisted of peripheral blood, taken 28 days after the second AZD1222 dose. These receptors were obtained from an adult who received the AZD1222 COVID-19 vaccine.

This chain's CDR3 is CASRLQGAGETQYF. Here the CDR3 DNA reads TGTGCCAGCAGATTACAGGGGGCTGGTGAGACCCAGTACTTC. This sequence joins TRBV28 and TRBJ2-5; 9 bases map to TRBD1. With 6 bases clipped from V and 5 bases from J, the junction kept 7 bases outside the gene matches. Germline loops: CDR1 MDHEN, CDR2 SYDVKM. The CDR3 is 14 residues long. Supplemented by reference TRBV28 and TRBJ2-5, the full variable domain reads DVKVTQSSRYLVKRTGEKVFLECVQDMDHENMFWYRQDPGLGLRLIYFSYDVKMKEKGDIPEGYSVSREKKERFSLILESASTNQTSMYLCASRLQGAGETQYFGPGTRLLVL.

The chain has TRBV6-2 or TRBV6-3 and TRBJ1-6; 9 bases fit TRBD1. The ends lost 4 bases at V and 9 bases at J; junction bases unmatched: 4. CDR1 MNHEY and CDR2 SVGEGT come from the germline V gene. This CDR3 spans 14 amino acids. CDR3 protein: CASSSDRGVSPLHF. DNA for the CDR3: TGTGCCAGCAGTTCCGACAGGGGGGTTTCACCCCTCCACTTT.

This chain joins TRBV2 and TRBJ2-3; TRBD1 matches at 11 bases. Trimming cost V 5 bases and J 3 bases; bases outside gene matches: 4. Germline V lookup: CDR1 SNHLY, CDR2 FYNNEI. The CDR3 has 15 residues. In DNA, the CDR3 is TGTGCCAGCAGTAATGGACAGGGGGCGACAGATACGCAGTATTTT. It encodes CASSNGQGATDTQYF.

The chain carries TRBV3-1 (or the pseudogene TRBV3-2) and TRBJ1-1; D ambiguous. The ends were cut back, 1 base at V and 1 base at J, with 13 bases in the middle. Germline V gene sequence: CDR1 LGHDT, CDR2 YNNKEL (reference sequence). CDR3 size: 16 residues. The CDR3 protein is CASSQVRALGNTEAFF. In DNA form, the CDR3 reads TGTGCCAGCAGCCAAGTAAGGGCACTGGGGAACACTGAAGCTTTCTTT.

This chain connects TRBV30 to TRBJ1-4; D call uncertain. Germline CDR1 is GTSNPN and CDR2 is SVGIG (reference sequence). The CDR3 has 9 amino acids. V lost 8 bases and J lost 8, with 6 bases in between. The CDR3 sequence is CAGGEKLFF. Here the CDR3 DNA reads TGTGCCGGAGGAGAAAAACTGTTTTTT.

This sequence joins TRBV5-6 and TRBJ1-2, with 8 bases fitting TRBD1. J lost 2 bases, V lost 2 bases, and 2 bases had no gene match. This CDR3 region has 14 residues. CDR1 and CDR2 (germline): SGHDT, YYEEEE. The CDR3 DNA is TGTGCCAGCAGCTTTGCAGGGGGCAACTATGGCTACACCTTC. It specifies CASSFAGGNYGYTF.

There are a few counts of this clone. V is TRBV15 and J is TRBJ1-1; D ambiguous. Trimming cost V 1 base and J 0 bases, with 6 bases left between them. This CDR3 is built from 14 residues. The germline V gene encodes CDR1 LNHNV and CDR2 YYDKDF (reference sequence). The CDR3 loop is CATSRGAVNTEAFF. The CDR3 nucleotides read TGTGCCACCAGCAGAGGAGCGGTGAACACTGAAGCTTTCTTT. Full variable domain (remainder filled in from reference TRBV15 and TRBJ1-1): DAMVIQNPRYQVTQFGKPVTLSCSQTLNHNVMYWYQQKSSQAPKLLFHYYDKDFNNEADTPDNFQSRRPNTSFCFLDIRSPGLGDTAMYLCATSRGAVNTEAFFGQGTRLTVV.

The sample holds one count of this clone. The chain recombines TRBV5-4 with TRBJ1-1; no clear D. Germline V CDR1 and CDR2: SGHNT, YYREEE (reference sequence). The CDR3 extends over 14 amino acids. V lost 2 bases, J lost 0 bases, and 8 bases lay in between. The CDR3 coding sequence is TGTGCCAGCAGCTTCGTAGACATGAACACTGAAGCTTTCTTT. Its translation is CASSFVDMNTEAFF.

This clone was detected only a few times. The chain is built from TRBV7-2 and TRBJ2-7, with a weak D call TRBD2 (5 bases). Between the trimmed V and J ends, which lost 0 bases and 9 bases, there was a span of 12 bases. This CDR3 is built from 13 residues. Germline V CDR1 and CDR2: SGHTA, FQGNSA. This chain's CDR3 is CASSLAGSGGQYF. DNA of the CDR3: TGTGCCAGCAGCTTAGCGGGGAGCGGCGGGCAGTACTTC.

V gene TRBV25-1 combines with J gene TRBJ1-1; D may be TRBD1 (5 bases). Between the trimmed V and J ends, which lost 6 bases and 7 bases, there was a span of 21 bases. Germline lookup yields CDR1 MGHDK and CDR2 SYGVNS. The length of the CDR3 is 15 residues. The DNA for the CDR3 is TGTGCCAGCAGCCCACCATTCTATGGGGGTAATGAAGCTTTCTTT. Translating gives CASSPPFYGGNEAFF.

The V gene is TRBV28, the J gene TRBJ1-2; 7 bases fit TRBD1. The trim removed 3 bases at V and 2 bases at J, leaving 3 bases unmatched. The CDR3 sequence is 14 residues long. Germline values: CDR1 MDHEN, CDR2 SYDVKM. CDR3 nucleotides: TGTGCCAGCAGTTTTCCAGGGGGGAACTATGGCTACACCTTC. As protein: CASSFPGGNYGYTF.